This TCR beta chain was sequenced for a study of T cell responses to AZD1222 COVID-19 vaccine. Findings of the study overall: Vaccine-associated CD4 TCRs spanned spike, dominant at 160-218 and 743-854.

Germline V gene sequence: CDR1 LGHDT, CDR2 YNNKEL (reference sequence). The CDR3 runs 13 residues. V lost 0 bases and J 8 bases, leaving 5 bases between the germline ends. The table came from immunoSEQ multiplex PCR; TCRdb's copy has only in-frame clones and leaves some out. In the table there are 75,000 to 90,000 clones, around four fifths of which are singletons. With regard to this clone: The antigen remains unidentified.

Material: peripheral blood, obtained on day 0 of AZD1222 vaccination. The TCR originated in an adult in good health. This chain connects TRBV3-1 (or the pseudogene TRBV3-2) to TRBJ1-6; D uncertain. In DNA form, the CDR3 reads TGTGCCAGCAGCCAAGATCCGGATTCACCCCTCCACTTT. Its translation: CASSQDPDSPLHF.